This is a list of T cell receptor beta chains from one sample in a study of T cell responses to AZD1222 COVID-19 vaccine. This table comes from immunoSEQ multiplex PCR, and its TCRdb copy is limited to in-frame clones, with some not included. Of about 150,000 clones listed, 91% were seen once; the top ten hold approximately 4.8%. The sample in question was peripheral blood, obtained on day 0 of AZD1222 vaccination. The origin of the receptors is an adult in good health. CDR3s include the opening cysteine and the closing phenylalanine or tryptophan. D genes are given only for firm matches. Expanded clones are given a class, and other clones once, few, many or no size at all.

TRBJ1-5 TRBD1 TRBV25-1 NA TGTGCCAGCAGAGAGACAGGGGGGAATCAGCCCCAGCATTTT CASRETGGNQPQHF
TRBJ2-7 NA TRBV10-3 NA TGTGCCATCAGTATGGACGGCTACGAGCAGTACTTC CAISMDGYEQYF
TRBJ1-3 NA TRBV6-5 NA TGTGCCAGCAGTTATAATAGGGGCTCTGCGGGAAACACCATATATTTT CASSYNRGSAGNTIYF
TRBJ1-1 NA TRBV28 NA TGTGCCAGCAGCCCGATGAACACTGAAGCTTTCTTT CASSPMNTEAFF
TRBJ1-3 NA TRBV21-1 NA TGTGCCACCCGGAAGGACATTCGCAACACCATATATTTT CATRKDIRNTIYF
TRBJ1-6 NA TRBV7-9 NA TGTGCCAGCAGCTCCTTGGGGGGCGCATTGGGATCACCCCTCCACTTT CASSSLGGALGSPLHF
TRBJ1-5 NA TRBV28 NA TGTGCCAGCGGAACGGCGGGGTTGCAGCCCCAGCATTTT CASGTAGLQPQHF
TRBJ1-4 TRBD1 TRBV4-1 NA TGCGCCAGCAGCCAAGACCGGGACAGGGGTAATGAAAAACTGTTTTTT CASSQDRDRGNEKLFF
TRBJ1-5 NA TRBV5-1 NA TGCGCCAGCAGCTTGATGGTCAATCAGCCCCAGCATTTT CASSLMVNQPQHF
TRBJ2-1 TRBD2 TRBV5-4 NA TGTGCCAGCAGCCAGGGGGGGACTAGCGGATCCTACAATGAGCAGTTCTTC CASSQGGTSGSYNEQFF
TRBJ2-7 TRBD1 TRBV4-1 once TGCGCCAGCAGCCAACCGAGGACAGGGGGCTCCGAGCAGTACTTC CASSQPRTGGSEQYF
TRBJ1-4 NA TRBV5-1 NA TGCGCCAGCAGCGACGGCGCAACTAATGAAAAACTGTTTTTT CASSDGATNEKLFF
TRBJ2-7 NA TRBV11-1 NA TGTGCCAGCAGCTCGTTGGGACTTAGGGGCTACGAGCAGTACTTC CASSSLGLRGYEQYF
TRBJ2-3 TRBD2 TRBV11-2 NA TGTGCCAGCAGCTTAGGGGTTTTAGCGGGAGGGGAGACAGATACGCAGTATTTT CASSLGVLAGGETDTQYF
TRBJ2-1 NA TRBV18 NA TGTGCCAGCACCCCCGAGGTCCTCCTGGGGAATGAGCAGTTCTTC CASTPEVLLGNEQFF
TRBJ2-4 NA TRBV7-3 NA TGTGCCAGCAGCTCTAATGGGGGCATTCAGTACTTC CASSSNGGIQYF
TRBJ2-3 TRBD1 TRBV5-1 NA TGCGCCAGCAGCCCTCCAGGGACAGAGATCGATACGCAGTATTTT CASSPPGTEIDTQYF
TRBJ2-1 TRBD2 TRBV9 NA TGTGCCAGCACCCCGTGGTTTAGCGGGGGATACAATGAGCAGTTCTTC CASTPWFSGGYNEQFF
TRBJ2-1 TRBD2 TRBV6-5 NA TGTGCCAGCAGACTTACCGGGACTAGCTACAATGAGCAGTTCTTC CASRLTGTSYNEQFF
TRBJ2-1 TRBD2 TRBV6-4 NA TGTGCCAGCAGTGTAGCGGGAGAGCCCTACAATGAGCAGTTCTTC CASSVAGEPYNEQFF
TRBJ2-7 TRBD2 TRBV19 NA TGTGCCAGTAGTATCGGACTAGCGGGGACCTACGAGCAGTACTTC CASSIGLAGTYEQYF
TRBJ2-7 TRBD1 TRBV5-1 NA TGCGCCAGCAGCCTATCGGGACAGAACTACGAGCAGTACTTC CASSLSGQNYEQYF
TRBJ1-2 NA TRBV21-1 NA TGTGCCAGCAGCGGCCCACAGATTCCCTATGGCTACACCTTC CASSGPQIPYGYTF
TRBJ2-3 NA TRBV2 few TGTGCCAGCAGTGACTTAATTAGCACAGATACGCAGTATTTT CASSDLISTDTQYF
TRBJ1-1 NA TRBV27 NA TGTGCCAGAGTAAAGGTCGGGGAGAACACTGAAGCTTTCTTT CARVKVGENTEAFF
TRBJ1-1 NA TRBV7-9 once TGTGCCAGCAGCCAACCTTATGAAGCTTTCTTT CASSQPYEAFF
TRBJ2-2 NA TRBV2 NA TGTGCCAGCCGGCCGAACACCGGGGAGCTGTTTTTT CASRPNTGELFF
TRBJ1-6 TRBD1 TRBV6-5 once TGTGCCAGCAGCAGGACAGGGGATCATTCACCCCTCCACTTT CASSRTGDHSPLHF
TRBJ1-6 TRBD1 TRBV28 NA TGTGCCAGCAGCCCCCGGGACAGGGCGAATTCACCCCTCCACTTT CASSPRDRANSPLHF
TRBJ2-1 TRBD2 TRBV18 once TGTGCCAGCTCACATACTAGCGGGAGTGGTTATGAGCAGTTCTTC CASSHTSGSGYEQFF
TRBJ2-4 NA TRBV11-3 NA TGTGCCAGCAGCTTTTTGCAGGGGGGGAACATTCAGTACTTC CASSFLQGGNIQYF
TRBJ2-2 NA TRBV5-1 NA TGCGCCAGCAGCTTGGTAGGGGCCAACACCGGGGAGCTGTTTTTT CASSLVGANTGELFF
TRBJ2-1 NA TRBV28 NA TGTGCCAGCAGTTTAACAGGGCTCACCTACAATGAGCAGTTCTTC CASSLTGLTYNEQFF
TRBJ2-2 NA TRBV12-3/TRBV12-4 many TGTGCCAGCAGTTTGGTCTTCGAGGAGCTGTTTTTT CASSLVFEELFF
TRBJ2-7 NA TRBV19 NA TGTGCCAGTAGTATACGGTGGGGCAGGACCTACGAGCAGTACTTC CASSIRWGRTYEQYF
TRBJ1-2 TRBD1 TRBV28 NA TGTGCCAGCAGTTTGCACACAGGGGGCCTCTATGGCTACACCTTC CASSLHTGGLYGYTF
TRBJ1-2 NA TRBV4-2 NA TGTGCCAGCAGCCAAGGGAGGCTCATTGACGGCTACACCTTC CASSQGRLIDGYTF